This passage covers 19 T cell receptor beta chains from one sample sequenced in a study of cytomegalovirus exposure and HLA in healthy donors. The study ran its PCR with 60 Vbeta and 13 Jbeta primers. Produced via immunoSEQ multiplex PCR; TCRdb's table is partial and in-frame only. The sample yields about 97,000 clones, about three quarters seen once. Sequenced material: PBMCs. These receptors originate from a man aged 40-50 years in good health and CMV-seronegative.

This chain uses TRBV7-2 with TRBJ2-5; 9 bases are shared with TRBD2. Germline CDR1 SGHTA, CDR2 FQGNSA. The CDR3 has 16 amino acids. The V and J ends lost 5 bases and 5 bases, in that order; junction bases with no gene match: 12. The CDR3 DNA follows: TGTGCCAGCAGCCCAATTTCGGCGGGGGGGCTGGAGACCCAGTACTTC. Protein sequence: CASSPISAGGLETQYF.

This clone has only a few counts. The rearrangement joins TRBV7-9 to TRBJ2-6; D unresolved. The CDR3 totals 16 residues. The V end lost 3 bases, the J end lost 0 bases, and 9 bases lay between the germline ends. CDR1 is SEHNR and CDR2 is FQNEAQ in the germline V gene (reference sequence). CDR3 DNA sequence: TGTGCCAGCAGCTTGCACAGCCGCTCTGGGGCCAACGTCCTGACTTTC. It yields the protein CASSLHSRSGANVLTF.

This clone came up a few times. V usage is TRBV2 and J usage is TRBJ2-5; TRBD1 aligns across 9 bases. The V gene's germline CDR1 is SNHLY and CDR2 FYNNEI. CDR3 length: 18 amino acids. With 6 bases clipped from V and 5 bases from J, the junction kept 19 bases outside the gene matches. CDR3 sequence reads: CASSEKHLLQGAQETQYF. CDR3 sequence (DNA): TGTGCCAGCAGCGAGAAGCACCTTTTACAGGGGGCTCAGGAGACCCAGTACTTC. The full variable domain, its missing parts supplied by reference TRBV2 and TRBJ2-5, is EPEVTQTPSHQVTQMGQEVILRCVPISNHLYFYWYRQILGQKVEFLVSFYNNEISEKSEIFDDQFSVERPDGSNFTLKIRSTKLEDSAMYFCASSEKHLLQGAQETQYFGPGTRLLVL.

The chain uses TRBV10-3 and TRBJ2-7; 12 bases are shared with TRBD2. Germline V gene lookup returns CDR1 ENHRY and CDR2 SYGVKD. The length of the CDR3 is 18 residues. Trimming at V came to 10 bases and at J to 2 bases, leaving 18 bases not matched to a gene. The CDR3 reads CATRGWELTSGGTYEQYF. In DNA, the CDR3 is TGTGCCACAAGGGGGTGGGAATTAACTAGCGGGGGGACCTACGAGCAGTACTTC.

CDR3 in amino acids: CASRGTGGSNQPQHF. In nucleotides, the CDR3 is TGTGCCAGTAGAGGAACAGGGGGAAGCAATCAGCCCCAGCATTTT. The chain has TRBV19 and TRBJ1-5; 8 bases map to TRBD1. This CDR3 has 15 residues. Germline trimming cut 6 bases from V and 1 base from J; bases unmatched to any gene: 5. Per germline, CDR1 LNHDA and CDR2 SQIVND (reference sequence).

The chain links TRBV6-5 to TRBJ2-7, with 12 bases aligning to TRBD1. Trimming at V came to 6 bases and at J to 2 bases, leaving 5 bases not matched to a gene. The germline CDR1 and CDR2 sequences are MNHEY and SVGAGI. The CDR3 is 15 residues long. The chain's CDR3 is CASSSGTGGPYEQYF. The DNA for the CDR3 is TGTGCCAGCAGCTCCGGGACAGGGGGCCCCTACGAGCAGTACTTC.

The chain links TRBV2 to TRBJ2-7, with TRBD2 as a possible D gene (6 bases). Germline loops: CDR1 SNHLY, CDR2 FYNNEI. The CDR3 consists of 14 residues. Trimming left V 4 bases short and J 6 bases short, with 16 bases between. CDR3 nucleotide sequence: TGTGCCAGCAGTGGGCGGGGTAATCGGGGCGAGCAGTACTTC. It yields the protein CASSGRGNRGEQYF.

This rearrangement joins TRBV29-1 to TRBJ2-7; maybe TRBD1 (6 bases). This CDR3 spans 14 amino acids. Germline V gene data show CDR1 as SQVTM and CDR2 as ANQGSEA. Between the trimmed V and J ends, which lost 5 bases and 0 bases, there was a span of 14 bases. CDR3 sequence (DNA): TGCAGCGTTACGCAGGGGCCGTTCTCCTACGAGCAGTACTTC. Translating it yields CSVTQGPFSYEQYF.

The V and J genes are TRBV7-9 and TRBJ2-7, with TRBD2 identical over 13 bases. Germline trimming cut 4 bases from V and 1 base from J; bases unmatched to any gene: 4. The CDR3 is 16 residues long. CDR1 and CDR2 from the germline V gene are SEHNR and FQNEAQ (reference sequence). CDR3 nucleotide sequence: TGTGCCAGCAGCTCCCGGGGACTAGCGGGGTCCTACGAGCAGTACTTC. Protein product: CASSSRGLAGSYEQYF.

The CDR3 DNA sequence: TGTGCCAGCAGTTTTTTTTTAGCGGGGGGGGATTACGAGCAGTACTTC. Its translation: CASSFFLAGGDYEQYF. This chain connects TRBV28 to TRBJ2-7; 11 bases are shared with TRBD2. J lost 4 bases, V lost 3 bases, and 8 bases had no gene match. This CDR3 has 16 amino acids. Germline V gene lookup returns CDR1 MDHEN and CDR2 SYDVKM. The entire variable domain, with the rest obtained from reference TRBV28 and TRBJ2-7, is as follows: DVKVTQSSRYLVKRTGEKVFLECVQDMDHENMFWYRQDPGLGLRLIYFSYDVKMKEKGDIPEGYSVSREKKERFSLILESASTNQTSMYLCASSFFLAGGDYEQYFGPGTRLTVT.

This clone is a singleton in its sample. J is TRBJ1-3 and V is TRBV7-3; TRBD1 matches 8 bases. V shed 5 bases, J shed 2 bases, and the junction held 8 bases outside the gene matches. This CDR3 is built from 16 residues. The germline V gene has CDR1 SGHTA and CDR2 FQGTGA. The CDR3 region has the DNA TGTGCCAGCAGCGCTCACTCAGGGGGCACTGGAAACACCATATATTTT. This codes for CASSAHSGGTGNTIYF.

As concerns this clone: Without the conserved terminal phenylalanine or tryptophan, this CDR3 likely stems from a read error. The chain employs TRBV5-1 and TRBJ1-5, with 9 bases matching TRBD1. Looked up from germline, CDR1 is SGHRS and CDR2 is YFSETQ. CDR3 length: 17 amino acids. V trimming: 4 bases; J trimming: 2 bases; junction bases outside the gene matches: 10. The CDR3 region is CASSAARDRARNQPQHV. The CDR3 DNA reads TGCGCCAGCAGCGCCGCCCGGGACAGGGCTCGCAATCAGCCCCAGCATGTT.

The V call is TRBV19, the J call TRBJ1-3; D perhaps matches TRBD1 (6 bases). Trimming shortened V by 6 bases and J by 4 bases, and 13 bases separated the two germline ends. The CDR3 runs 14 residues. CDR1 and CDR2 from the germline V gene are LNHDA and SQIVND (reference sequence). The CDR3 DNA is TGTGCCAGTAGCCCGCACAGGGACGGAAACACCATATATTTT. Residues: CASSPHRDGNTIYF.

The rearrangement links TRBV2 to TRBJ1-6, with TRBD1 identical over 7 bases. V lost 10 bases, J lost 8 bases, and 11 bases stayed unmatched. In germline, CDR1 is SNHLY, CDR2 FYNNEI. The CDR3 consists of 14 residues. The DNA of the CDR3 is TGTGCCACTACCCCGGGACAGTGGGATTCACCCCTCCACTTT. This codes for CATTPGQWDSPLHF.

This clone was detected only once. The rearrangement links TRBV18 to TRBJ1-1; TRBD1 might be the D (6 bases). The CDR3 contains 12 residues. Germline lookup yields CDR1 KGHSH and CDR2 LQKENI. V lost 3 bases and J lost 8, with 10 bases in between. CDR3 nucleotide sequence: TGTGCCAGCTCACCGGGGGGGCTCGAAGCTTTCTTT. It encodes CASSPGGLEAFF. Together with reference TRBV18 and TRBJ1-1, the CDR3 gives the full variable domain: NAGVMQNPRHLVRRRGQEARLRCSPMKGHSHVYWYRQLPEEGLKFMVYLQKENIIDESGMPKERFSAEFPKEGPSILRIQQVVRGDSAAYFCASSPGGLEAFFGQGTRLTVV.

This clone showed up just a few times. The chain has TRBV6-5 and TRBJ2-2; the match to TRBD1 covers 10 bases. Germline CDR1 MNHEY, CDR2 SVGAGI. There are 14 residues in the CDR3. The ends lost 2 bases at V and 6 bases at J; junction bases unmatched: 0. CDR3 in amino acids: CASSYGQGAGELFF. The CDR3 DNA is TGTGCCAGCAGTTACGGACAGGGGGCCGGGGAGCTGTTTTTT.

CDR3 in DNA: TGCAGCGCTAGCTCCGGGTTCTACGAGCAGTACTTC. This encodes CSASSGFYEQYF. This chain links TRBV29-1 with TRBJ2-7, with D perhaps matching TRBD2 (5 bases). V was pared by 7 bases and J by 3 bases, with 13 bases between. Looked up from germline, CDR1 is SQVTM and CDR2 is ANQGSEA. The CDR3 consists of 12 residues.

This chain links TRBV19 with TRBJ1-3; D may be TRBD1 (5 bases). CDR3 length: 15 amino acids. CDR1 LNHDA and CDR2 SQIVND come from the germline V gene (reference sequence). V shed 8 bases and J shed 0 bases, with 14 bases lying between them. The CDR3 DNA reads TGTGCCAGTTCTAGGGGTACGCTCTCTGGAAACACCATATATTTT. Protein: CASSRGTLSGNTIYF.

The chain couples TRBV4-3 to TRBJ2-3; TRBD2 aligns across 9 bases. Germline-derived CDR1 and CDR2 are LGHNA and YSLEER. The V gene end was trimmed by 5 bases and the J gene end by 4 bases; junction bases not matched to a gene: 7. The CDR3 runs to 15 residues. This CDR3 is CASSVSRGGPDTQYF. For the CDR3, the DNA is TGCGCCAGCAGCGTTTCGCGGGGGGGCCCAGATACGCAGTATTTT.